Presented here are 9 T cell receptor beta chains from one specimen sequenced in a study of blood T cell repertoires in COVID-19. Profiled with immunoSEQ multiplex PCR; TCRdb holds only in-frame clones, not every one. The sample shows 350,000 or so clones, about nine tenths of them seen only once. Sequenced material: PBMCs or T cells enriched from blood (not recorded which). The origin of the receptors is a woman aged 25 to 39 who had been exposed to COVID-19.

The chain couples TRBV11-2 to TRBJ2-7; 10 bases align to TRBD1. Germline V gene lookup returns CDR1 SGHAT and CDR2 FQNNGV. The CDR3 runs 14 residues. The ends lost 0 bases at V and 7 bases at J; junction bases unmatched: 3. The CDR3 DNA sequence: TGTGCCAGCAGCTTAGATCTGGGACAGGGGGAGCAGTACTTC. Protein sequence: CASSLDLGQGEQYF.

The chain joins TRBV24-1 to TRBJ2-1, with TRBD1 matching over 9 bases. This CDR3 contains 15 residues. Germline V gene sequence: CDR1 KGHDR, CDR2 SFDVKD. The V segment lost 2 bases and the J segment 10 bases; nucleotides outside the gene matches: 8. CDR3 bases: TGTGCCACCAGTGATTCCAAACACAGGGGGCGAGAGCAGTTCTTC. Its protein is CATSDSKHRGREQFF.

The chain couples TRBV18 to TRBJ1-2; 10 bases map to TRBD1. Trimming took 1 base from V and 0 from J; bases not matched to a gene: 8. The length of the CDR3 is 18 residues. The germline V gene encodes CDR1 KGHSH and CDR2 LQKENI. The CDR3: CASSPQWDRGYANYGYTF. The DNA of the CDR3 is TGTGCCAGCTCACCACAATGGGACAGGGGATACGCTAACTATGGCTACACCTTC.

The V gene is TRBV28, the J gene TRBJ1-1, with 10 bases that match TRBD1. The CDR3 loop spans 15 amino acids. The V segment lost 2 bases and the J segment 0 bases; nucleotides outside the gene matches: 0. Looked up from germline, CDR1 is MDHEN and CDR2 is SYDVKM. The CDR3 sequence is CASSLDRGLNTEAFF. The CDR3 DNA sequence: TGTGCCAGCAGTTTAGACAGGGGGCTGAACACTGAAGCTTTCTTT.

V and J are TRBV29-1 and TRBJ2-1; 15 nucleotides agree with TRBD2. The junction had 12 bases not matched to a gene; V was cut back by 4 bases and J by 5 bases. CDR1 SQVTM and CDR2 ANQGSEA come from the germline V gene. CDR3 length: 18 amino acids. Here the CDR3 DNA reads TGCAGCGTTGCGTGGACTAGCGGGAGGGAGGGAAGAAACAATGAGCAGTTCTTC. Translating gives CSVAWTSGREGRNNEQFF.

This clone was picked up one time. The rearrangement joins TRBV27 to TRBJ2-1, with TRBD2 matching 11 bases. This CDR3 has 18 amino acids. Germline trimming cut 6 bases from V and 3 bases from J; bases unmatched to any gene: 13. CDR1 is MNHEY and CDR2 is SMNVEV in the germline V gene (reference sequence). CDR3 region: CASSQDRGLAVLYNEQFF. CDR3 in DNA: TGTGCCAGCAGCCAGGACAGGGGACTAGCGGTTCTCTACAATGAGCAGTTCTTC.

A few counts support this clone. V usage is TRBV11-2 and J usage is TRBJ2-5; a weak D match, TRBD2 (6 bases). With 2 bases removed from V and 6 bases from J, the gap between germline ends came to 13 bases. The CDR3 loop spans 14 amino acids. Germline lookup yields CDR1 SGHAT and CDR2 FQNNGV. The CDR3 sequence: CASSLQLAGKTQYF. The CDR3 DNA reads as TGTGCCAGCAGCTTACAGCTCGCGGGAAAGACCCAGTACTTC.

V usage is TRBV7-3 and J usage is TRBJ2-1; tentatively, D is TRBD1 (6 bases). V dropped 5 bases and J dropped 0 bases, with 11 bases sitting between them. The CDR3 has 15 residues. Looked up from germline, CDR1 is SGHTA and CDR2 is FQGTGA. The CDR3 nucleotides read TGTGCCAGCAGCCCCAGGGGTTTCTCCTACAATGAGCAGTTCTTC. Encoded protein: CASSPRGFSYNEQFF.

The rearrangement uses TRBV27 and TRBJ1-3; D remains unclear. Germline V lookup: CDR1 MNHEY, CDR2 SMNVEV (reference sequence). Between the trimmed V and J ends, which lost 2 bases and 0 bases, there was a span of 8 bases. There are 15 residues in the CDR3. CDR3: CASSLTGSSGNTIYF. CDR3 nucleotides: TGTGCCAGCAGTTTAACGGGAAGCTCTGGAAACACCATATATTTT.